Below are 2 T cell receptor beta chains sequenced from a single sample in a study of T cell responses to AZD1222 COVID-19 vaccine. Assay: immunoSEQ multiplex PCR; the TCRdb copy retains only in-frame clones and omits some. The sample shows 150,000 or so clones, approximately 89% of them seen only once. Sequenced material: peripheral blood, taken on day 0 of MenACWY control vaccination. The receptors were gathered from an adult in good health.

The genes are TRBV28 and TRBJ1-1; 10 nucleotides line up with TRBD1. CDR1 is MDHEN, CDR2 SYDVKM, per germline. The CDR3 has 15 residues. The J segment lost 5 bases and the V segment lost 6 bases, leaving 9 bases of the junction unmatched. CDR3 nucleotides: TGTGCCAGCAGCCGACCCGGGACAGGGGTGACTGAAGCTTTCTTT. Translation: CASSRPGTGVTEAFF.

The chain employs TRBV28 and TRBJ1-3; D possibly corresponds to TRBD1 (6 bases). Trimming took off 1 base at V and 1 base at J, with 11 bases between the two ends. Germline values: CDR1 MDHEN, CDR2 SYDVKM. The CDR3 extends over 16 amino acids. The CDR3 DNA reads as TGTGCCAGCAGTTTATTGGGGACATTATCTGGAAACACCATATATTTT. It yields the protein CASSLLGTLSGNTIYF.